These 20 T cell receptor beta chains originate from one sample sequenced in a study of control samples from healthy donors and cancer patients. Libraries were prepared by immunoSEQ multiplex PCR; TCRdb keeps only in-frame clonotypes and omits some of them. The sample yields 70,000 to 90,000 clones, roughly 94% seen once. The sequenced sample consisted of blood. These receptors all stem from a woman in her thirties or forties in good health.

The gene calls are TRBV15 and TRBJ1-1; no clear D. CDR3 length: 18 amino acids. From germline, CDR1 is LNHNV and CDR2 YYDKDF (reference sequence). Trimming removed 0 bases at V and 0 bases at J, with 17 bases between. Written as DNA, the CDR3 is TGTGCCACCAGCAGAGATGGGGTCATGAAGTCCATGAACACTGAAGCTTTCTTT. It specifies CATSRDGVMKSMNTEAFF.

This rearrangement joins TRBV6-5 to TRBJ2-7; TRBD1 aligns across 10 bases. Germline CDR1 and CDR2: MNHEY and SVGAGI. CDR3 length: 14 residues. V dropped 5 bases and J dropped 2; count of bases not matched to a gene: 3. The DNA for the CDR3 is TGTGCCAGCAGTATGGGACAGGGGACCTACGAGCAGTACTTC. Translation gives CASSMGQGTYEQYF.

This clone was detected only once. This sequence joins TRBV28 and TRBJ2-1; D gene uncertain. V gave up 3 bases and J gave up 15 bases, with 18 bases separating them. The CDR3 totals 13 residues. In germline, CDR1 is MDHEN, CDR2 SYDVKM. The CDR3 DNA sequence: TGTGCCAGCAGTTTGAGTTCCGCATTGAATGCGTTCTTC. Its protein is CASSLSSALNAFF.

The rearrangement links TRBV11-2 to TRBJ1-1, with 10 bases matching TRBD1. The V segment lost 0 bases and the J segment 2 bases; nucleotides outside the gene matches: 12. This CDR3 comprises 19 residues. Germline-derived CDR1 and CDR2 are SGHAT and FQNNGV. CDR3 bases: TGTGCCAGCAGCTTAGATCTCTGGGACAGGGGCCGGGGAAACACTGAAGCTTTCTTT. As protein: CASSLDLWDRGRGNTEAFF. The full variable domain, in which reference TRBV11-2 and TRBJ1-1 provide the parts outside the CDR3, is EAGVAQSPRYKIIEKRQSVAFWCNPISGHATLYWYQQILGQGPKLLIQFQNNGVVDDSQLPKDRFSAERLKGVDSTLKIQPAKLEDSAVYLCASSLDLWDRGRGNTEAFFGQGTRLTVV.

The chain is built from TRBV7-2 and TRBJ1-6; weak D call: TRBD1 (6 bases). The CDR3 is made up of 14 amino acids. Trimming shortened V by 2 bases and J by 5 bases, and 7 bases separated the two germline ends. Germline V gene sequence: CDR1 SGHTA, CDR2 FQGNSA. The DNA of the CDR3 is TGTGCCAGCAGCTTAACAGGGAATAATTCACCCCTCCACTTT. Amino acids: CASSLTGNNSPLHF.

The chain combines TRBV7-6 with TRBJ2-7; weak D call: TRBD2 (6 bases). The CDR3 totals 15 residues. The germline V gene has CDR1 SGHVS and CDR2 FNYEAQ. V was trimmed by 2 bases and J by 2 bases, leaving 13 bases between them. For the CDR3, the DNA is TGTGCCAGCAGCTTATCTGGACGGGGGACCTACGAGCAGTACTTC. It yields the protein CASSLSGRGTYEQYF.

The rearrangement uses TRBV15 and TRBJ2-1, with 11 bases that match TRBD1. The junction had 4 bases not matched to a gene; V was cut back by 4 bases and J by 2 bases. The CDR3 is 16 residues long. Germline CDR1 is LNHNV and CDR2 is YYDKDF (reference sequence). The CDR3 protein is CATSTPGQGAYNEQFF. In DNA, the CDR3 is TGTGCCACCAGCACACCGGGACAGGGGGCCTACAATGAGCAGTTCTTC.

This rearrangement joins TRBV5-1 to TRBJ2-3, with D perhaps matching TRBD2 (5 bases). V lost 8 bases, J lost 0 bases, and 19 bases lay in between. Germline CDR1 and CDR2: SGHRS and YFSETQ. The CDR3 spans 16 residues. CDR3 coding DNA: TGCGCCAGAGGGTTGGGCTCTCGGACTAGCACAGATACGCAGTATTTT. Translation gives CARGLGSRTSTDTQYF. The whole variable domain, remainder taken from reference TRBV5-1 and TRBJ2-3, is KAGVTQTPRYLIKTRGQQVTLSCSPISGHRSVSWYQQTPGQGLQFLFEYFSETQRNKGNFPGRFSGRQFSNSRSEMNVSTLELGDSALYLCARGLGSRTSTDTQYFGPGTRLTVL.

V is TRBV7-2 and J is TRBJ2-1; 9 bases match TRBD1. This CDR3 contains 14 residues. Germline values: CDR1 SGHTA, CDR2 FQGNSA. Losses at the gene ends were 5 bases for V and 6 bases for J; bases not matched to a gene: 5. The CDR3 loop reads CASSPGTGSNEQFF. For the CDR3, the DNA is TGTGCCAGCAGCCCAGGGACAGGGAGCAATGAGCAGTTCTTC.

This clone is a singleton in its sample. The chain carries TRBV5-5 and TRBJ2-7, with D unresolved. This CDR3 is built from 11 residues. CDR1 is SGHKS and CDR2 is YYEKEE in the germline V gene (reference sequence). V dropped 3 bases and J dropped 3 bases, with 4 bases sitting between them. CDR3 sequence: CASSSLYEQYF. The CDR3 nucleotides are TGTGCCAGCAGCTCCCTCTACGAGCAGTACTTC.

The rearrangement uses TRBV11-1 and TRBJ2-5, with 11 bases that match TRBD2. The ends lost 4 bases at V and 1 base at J; junction bases unmatched: 5. The CDR3 is 16 residues long. CDR1 and CDR2 (germline): SGHAT, FQDESV (reference sequence). CDR3 loop: CASSWLAGGGQETQYF. The CDR3 nucleotides read TGTGCCAGCAGCTGGCTAGCGGGGGGCGGCCAAGAGACCCAGTACTTC. Full variable domain (missing parts from reference TRBV11-1 and TRBJ2-5): EAEVAQSPRYKITEKSQAVAFWCDPISGHATLYWYRQILGQGPELLVQFQDESVVDDSQLPKDRFSAERLKGVDSTLKIQPAELGDSAMYLCASSWLAGGGQETQYFGPGTRLLVL.

The V call is TRBV6-5, the J call TRBJ1-2; no reliable D call. Germline CDR1 MNHEY, CDR2 SVGAGI. The CDR3 extends over 12 amino acids. V lost 4 bases and J lost 7, with 10 bases in between. CDR3: CASSSGSAGYTF. In nucleotides, the CDR3 is TGTGCCAGCAGTTCGGGTTCGGCTGGCTACACCTTC.

CDR3 in amino acids: CASGLRTVDSPLHF. CDR3 nucleotides: TGTGCTAGTGGTTTGCGGACAGTTGATTCACCCCTCCACTTT. The gene calls are TRBV12-5 and TRBJ1-6; D is perhaps TRBD1 (6 bases). The CDR3 is 14 amino acids. V dropped 2 bases and J dropped 8 bases, with 10 bases sitting between them. The germline V gene has CDR1 LGHNT and CDR2 FRNRAP.

The genes are TRBV7-6 and TRBJ2-2, with a weak D call TRBD2 (6 bases). Germline V gene lookup returns CDR1 SGHVS and CDR2 FNYEAQ. V lost 1 base and J lost 2, with 8 bases in between. This CDR3 region has 15 residues. CDR3 sequence reads: CASSLGSGNTGELFF. For the CDR3, the DNA is TGTGCCAGCAGCTTAGGTAGCGGAAACACCGGGGAGCTGTTTTTT.

V and J are TRBV27 and TRBJ2-7, with 14 bases matching TRBD2. Trimming took 5 bases from V and 3 from J; bases not matched to a gene: 12. The CDR3 is made up of 18 amino acids. Germline V gene lookup returns CDR1 MNHEY and CDR2 SMNVEV (reference sequence). CDR3 nucleotide sequence: TGTGCCAGCAGTCACACAACGACTAGCGGGGGGGCCTTCTACGAGCAGTACTTC. Amino acids: CASSHTTTSGGAFYEQYF.

The genes are TRBV6-1 and TRBJ2-3; 7 nucleotides agree with TRBD2. This CDR3 comprises 13 residues. CDR1 is MNHNS and CDR2 is SASEGT in the germline V gene. The V and J ends lost 1 base and 6 bases, in that order; junction bases with no gene match: 1. The CDR3 region is CASSEVGGDTQYF. Written as DNA, the CDR3 is TGTGCCAGCAGTGAAGTGGGGGGGGATACGCAGTATTTT.

The chain combines TRBV27 with TRBJ2-7; the D gene is possibly TRBD1 (6 bases). The V gene's germline CDR1 is MNHEY and CDR2 SMNVEV (reference sequence). Trimming cost V 3 bases and J 4 bases, with 13 bases left between them. This CDR3 has 14 amino acids. The CDR3 sequence is CASSFPGTPYEQYF. The CDR3 DNA follows: TGTGCCAGCAGTTTTCCCGGGACACCTTACGAGCAGTACTTC.

The chain is built from TRBV28 and TRBJ2-2; D unclear. Germline CDR1 and CDR2: MDHEN and SYDVKM. Trimming stripped 6 bases from V and 0 bases from J, with 14 bases between. The CDR3 contains 16 residues. This CDR3 reads CASSPFGTANTGELFF. CDR3 in DNA: TGTGCCAGCAGCCCCTTCGGTACTGCGAACACCGGGGAGCTGTTTTTT.

The genes are TRBV2 and TRBJ1-1; D is possibly TRBD1 (6 bases). There are 13 residues in the CDR3. V dropped 7 bases and J dropped 4 bases, with 13 bases sitting between them. Per germline, CDR1 SNHLY and CDR2 FYNNEI. The CDR3 sequence: CASKQGGVTEAFF. The CDR3 nucleotides read TGTGCCAGCAAACAGGGCGGTGTCACTGAAGCTTTCTTT.

The V call is TRBV29-1, the J call TRBJ1-1; D remains ambiguous. The germline CDR1 and CDR2 sequences are SQVTM and ANQGSEA. The CDR3 runs to 13 residues. V lost 6 bases and J 0 bases, leaving 11 bases between the germline ends. The CDR3 nucleotides read TGCAGCGTGCGCACTAGCATGAACACTGAAGCTTTCTTT. Translation gives CSVRTSMNTEAFF. Full variable domain (rest looked up from reference TRBV29-1 and TRBJ1-1): SAVISQKPSRDICQRGTSLTIQCQVDSQVTMMFWYRQQPGQSLTLIATANQGSEATYESGFVIDKFPISRPNLTFSTLTVSNMSPEDSSIYLCSVRTSMNTEAFFGQGTRLTVV.